The clone carrying this T cell receptor beta chain was picked up many times. CDR3 length: 13 residues. Trimming left V 4 bases short and J 3 bases short, with 13 bases between. CDR1 and CDR2 from the germline V gene are DFQATT and SNEGSKA (reference sequence). The record originates from a study of early T cells in non-severe SARS-CoV-2 infection. A single record per CDR3 protein comes from TCRdb applying MiXCR to the 5' RACE reads. The profile covers more than 15,000 distinct CDR3 sequences, with under 7% appearing a single time and about 6.4% taken by the ten largest. The starting material was whole blood, obtained at baseline. The V and J genes are TRBV20-1 and TRBJ2-7; the D gene is possibly TRBD1 (6 bases). The receptor was isolated from an adult who was a healthcare worker with PCR-confirmed SARS-CoV-2 infection or an uninfected control (not recorded which). DNA for the CDR3: TGCAGTGCTAACATGGACAGCTACTACGAGCAGTACTTC. Translated: CSANMDSYYEQYF.